The 15 T cell receptor beta chains listed next were all sequenced from one sample in a study of breast tumors, draining lymph nodes, adjacent tissues. MiXCR was run by TCRdb on the multiplex PCR reads, yielding one entry per CDR3 protein. Of some 120,000 distinct CDR3 sequences listed, roughly 21% are singletons. The lymph nodes were axillary draining lymph nodes from breast cancer patients. The sequenced sample consisted of axillary lymph node tissue. These receptors were obtained from a female donor with breast cancer. Some clones in this sample may be carry-over from other donors' samples.

This clonotype was observed at least ten times. The V gene is TRBV11-3, the J gene TRBJ2-1; D remains unclear. The CDR3 is made up of 12 amino acids. CDR1 SGHNT and CDR2 YENEEA come from the germline V gene. V lost 4 bases and J lost 6, with 7 bases in between. In nucleotides, the CDR3 is TGTGCCAGCAGCTCGAACAGCAATGAGCAGTTCTTC. Amino acid sequence: CASSSNSNEQFF.

Concerning this clonotype: This may come from a read error, since a much larger clone is one base off. The genes are TRBV6-5 and TRBJ2-1; 12 bases map to TRBD2. Germline trimming cut 8 bases from V and 15 bases from J; bases unmatched to any gene: 8. The CDR3 has 12 amino acids. The germline gives CDR1 MNHEY, CDR2 SVGAGI. CDR3 in DNA: TGTGCCAGCGGAAAACTAGCGGGAGGCATGTTCTTC. Translating gives CASGKLAGGMFF.

This clonotype was observed many times. The chain carries TRBV5-1 and TRBJ2-1, with 10 positions matching TRBD2. Germline V gives CDR1 SGHRS, CDR2 YFSETQ. Trimming took 3 bases from V and 5 from J; bases not matched to a gene: 8. This CDR3 region has 16 residues. As DNA, the CDR3 is TGCGCCAGCAGCTGGGGGAGCGGGAGGGGGAACAATGAGCAGTTCTTC. This encodes CASSWGSGRGNNEQFF.

The table lists this clonotype with many counts. The chain is built from TRBV20-1 and TRBJ2-1; 12 nucleotides match TRBD2. The trim removed 3 bases at V and 3 bases at J, leaving 0 bases unmatched. The CDR3 loop spans 14 amino acids. The V gene's germline CDR1 is DFQATT and CDR2 SNEGSKA (reference sequence). The DNA for the CDR3 is TGCAGTGCTAGGGGACTAGCGGGCTACAATGAGCAGTTCTTC. The encoded protein is CSARGLAGYNEQFF.

This clonotype was seen many times. The chain joins TRBV7-8 to TRBJ2-5; tentative D call: TRBD2 (5 bases). The germline V and J ends were trimmed by 6 bases and 0 bases, with 8 bases remaining between them. The CDR3 contains 13 residues. Germline loops: CDR1 SGHVS, CDR2 FQNEAQ. This CDR3 reads CASSSGYQETQYF. For the CDR3, the DNA is TGTGCCAGCAGTTCGGGGTACCAAGAGACCCAGTACTTC.

The sample holds many counts of this clonotype. CDR3 sequence (DNA): TGCAGTGCTAGAGATAATAGGCGGGGCGGGGGCGCCGGGGAGCTGTTTTTT. This translates into CSARDNRRGGGAGELFF. The genes are TRBV20-1 and TRBJ2-2, with D perhaps TRBD2 (7 bases). Looked up from germline, CDR1 is DFQATT and CDR2 is SNEGSKA (reference sequence). V shed 0 bases and J shed 6 bases, with 20 bases lying between them. The CDR3 extends over 17 amino acids.

The genes are TRBV6-2 or TRBV6-3 and TRBJ2-5; D is possibly TRBD1 (6 bases). V lost 1 base and J 4 bases, leaving 10 bases between the germline ends. The CDR3 covers 14 residues. From germline, CDR1 is MNHEY and CDR2 SVGEGT. DNA for the CDR3: TGTGCCAGCAGTTACTTGGGGGCGCGAGAGACCCAGTACTTC. Translation: CASSYLGARETQYF.

To note about this clonotype: Possible read error: a much larger clone is one base away. V and J are TRBV19 and TRBJ2-1; D possibly corresponds to TRBD2 (5 bases). Germline lookup yields CDR1 LNHDA and CDR2 SQIVND (reference sequence). This CDR3 has 14 residues. CDR3 nucleotides: TGTGTCAGTAGTAGTCGGGGATCCTACAATGAGCAGTTCTTC. It translates to CVSSSRGSYNEQFF.

About this clonotype itself: This may come from a read error, since a much larger clone is one base off. The chain couples TRBV10-3 to TRBJ2-1; TRBD2 agrees at 8 bases. Germline V gives CDR1 ENHRY, CDR2 SYGVKD. V was clipped by 8 bases and J by 2 bases; unmatched bases: 11. The CDR3 is 16 amino acids. CDR3 protein: CAIGEKAGGAYNEQFF. CDR3 sequence (DNA): TGTGCCATCGGGGAAAAGGCGGGGGGCGCCTACAATGAGCAGTTCTTC.

The V gene is TRBV18, the J gene TRBJ1-3, with D possibly matching TRBD1 (5 bases). The CDR3 runs 16 residues. Trimming cost V 5 bases and J 0 bases, with 14 bases left between them. The germline gives CDR1 KGHSH, CDR2 LQKENI. The CDR3 sequence: CASSATPGGSGNTIYF. The DNA for the CDR3 is TGTGCCAGCTCAGCCACCCCGGGGGGCTCTGGAAACACCATATATTTT.

In this sample, this clonotype turned up a few times. The chain uses TRBV6-7 and TRBJ2-2; 10 bases line up with TRBD2. Being an ORF, TRBV6-7 has a function that is uncertain. The V and J ends lost 7 bases and 1 base, in that order; junction bases with no gene match: 9. This CDR3 is 17 amino acids long. This CDR3 reads CASNRLAGVKNTGELFF. The CDR3 DNA follows: TGTGCCAGCAATCGGCTAGCGGGGGTGAAGAACACCGGGGAGCTGTTTTTT.

Many counts were recorded for this clonotype. The chain carries TRBV4-1 and TRBJ1-5, with 9 bases identical to TRBD1. Germline CDR1 reads MGHRA; CDR2 reads YSYEKL. The CDR3 sequence is 14 residues long. The V and J ends lost 4 bases and 11 bases, in that order; junction bases with no gene match: 9. The CDR3 protein is CASSRGQGFTAQHF. CDR3 DNA: TGCGCCAGCAGCCGGGGACAGGGATTTACGGCCCAGCATTTT.

This clonotype was detected ten times or more. The chain couples TRBV9 to TRBJ2-7; TRBD2 agrees at 7 bases. J lost 5 bases, V lost 9 bases, and 14 bases had no gene match. Germline CDR1 is SGDLS and CDR2 is YYNGEE. This CDR3 is 14 amino acids long. DNA for the CDR3: TGTGCCACCCCGCTTGAGGGAGGGCCCAACGAGCAGTACTTC. It translates to CATPLEGGPNEQYF.

This clonotype was counted many times. The CDR3 DNA is TGTGCCAGTAGTCCCGAGGCAGCCTCCTACGAGCAGTACTTC. Translation gives CASSPEAASYEQYF. The chain has TRBV19 and TRBJ2-7; no definite D call. The V end lost 5 bases, the J end lost 0 bases, and 11 bases lay between the germline ends. CDR3 length equals 14 residues. The V gene's germline CDR1 is LNHDA and CDR2 SQIVND (reference sequence). The variable domain in full, completed from reference TRBV19 and TRBJ2-7, reads DGGITQSPKYLFRKEGQNVTLSCEQNLNHDAMYWYRQDPGQGLRLIYYSQIVNDFQKGDIAEGYSVSREKKESFPLTVTSAQKNPTAFYLCASSPEAASYEQYFGPGTRLTVT.

Details on this clonotype: A much larger clone lies one base from this, so it may be a read error. This chain connects TRBV5-1 to TRBJ2-2; D is unresolved. Germline V CDR1 and CDR2: SGHRS, YFSETQ. CDR3 size: 15 residues. CDR3 loop: CASSLGAPNTRELFF. DNA for the CDR3: TGCGCCAGCAGCTTGGGGGCACCCAACACCAGGGAGCTGTTTTTT.